This TCR beta chain stems from a study of OX40 agonist ivuxolimab in advanced cancers. Overall study context: Partial responses occurred in Three dose-escalation patients, one with hepatocellular carcinoma and two with cutaneous melanoma.

Repertoires were generated with immunoSEQ multiplex PCR, while TCRdb's copy carries only in-frame clones and drops some. The table records approximately 80,000 clones, more than 80% of them present only once. This clone has only one observation. Germline CDR1 and CDR2: KGHSH and LQKENI. The germline V and J ends were trimmed by 6 bases and 3 bases, with 18 bases remaining between them. The CDR3 totals 16 residues. Sequencing was performed on CD4+ or CD8+ T cells sorted from blood, taken in a trial of the OX40 agonist ivuxolimab. The rearrangement links TRBV18 to TRBJ2-1, with D perhaps TRBD2 (5 bases). The TCR sequence derives from an adult with an advanced solid tumor such as melanoma, head and neck, liver or kidney cancer. The CDR3 DNA reads TGTGCCAGCTCTCTCCCGAGCGGATTCTTCTACAATGAGCAGTTCTTC. This gives the protein CASSLPSGFFYNEQFF.